This TCR beta chain was captured in a study of blood T cell repertoires in COVID-19 (dated by TCRdb to 2020 to 2021). At the level of the whole study: Samples covering the acute and convalescent phases of COVID-19 were provided by collaborators in the United States, Italy and Spain. Samples came from the ongoing ImmuneRACE study (first 160 participants) plus 1,254 subjects from 6 global collaborators. The sample metadata nearly always contained a de-identified subject ID, COVID-19 status, age in years and sex. Subjects who had been exposed to COVID-19, were actively infected with it, or had recovered from it provided the deeply sampled blood TCRbeta repertoires that made up the dataset. The prospective study material was composed of cDNA or gDNA derived from T cells, B-cell-depleted T cells, or PBMCs. A freely available public database, intended as a resource for researchers studying the immune response to SARS-CoV-2, is where the repertoires were released. Where HLA class I and class II types were available, the types were taken from metadata supplied by the sample provider, not from assay-based typing. What the work shows at the level of the full study, not this receptor alone: The quantity of clinical and demographic metadata differed by source and by participant and was supplied without curation.

A note on this clone: The antigen this receptor binds is unknown. No qualities accompany the bases; no much larger clone lies one base away.

Trimming at the junction amounts to 2 bases on V and 0 bases on J, and the germline ends lie 7 bases apart. Reading from cysteine to phenylalanine, the CDR3 counts 15 amino acids. Only CDR3 DNA remains: 45 bases, in frame from the first base. For CDR1 and CDR2, the germline V gene lists MNHEY and SVGAGI. In the prospective study, participants were roughly 18 to 100 years old, resided in under 30 geographic areas of the United States, and were enrolled through a virtual design. In the prospective study, cohorts were assigned on the basis of participant-reported clinical history obtained from a screening survey and a study questionnaire. Recovered participants in ImmuneRACE Cohort 3 were defined as having two consecutive negative NP/OP PCR tests, clearance from a healthcare professional, or resolution of symptoms. In the prospective study, mobile phlebotomists collected whole blood, serum and a nasopharyngeal or oropharyngeal swab from each participant. Participants in the prospective study had the option to provide additional blood draws and questionnaires over a roughly two-month period. Before DNA extraction, prospective study blood samples were shipped either frozen or at room temperature.

TCRbeta CDR3 regions were amplified from genomic DNA using the immunoSEQ Assay, a bias-controlled multiplex PCR. Under the source paper's analysis protocol: Nucleated cell counts per sample were estimated from amplification of reference gene primers within the assay. To quantify the absolute abundance of each unique TCRbeta CDR3 rearrangement, sequence reads were collapsed and filtered. For each sample, productive Simpson clonality was calculated as the square root of Simpson's diversity index over productive rearrangements. TCRdb's version of the immuneACCESS table is confined to in-frame rearrangements and falls short of the full clone set. An unresolved V gene accounts for under half of the shortfall where checked; the remainder is of unknown origin. D and trimming were read from the DNA, whereas the V and J calls and clone size are those reported in that table. Present in this sample are just over 300,000 clones, over 75% of which were seen just once. The biggest ten clones account for less than 4.5% of the sample.

The material sequenced was PBMCs or T cells enriched from blood (not recorded which). The rearranged segments are TRBV6-5 and TRBJ1-4; a confident D gene designation cannot be given. The receptor comes from a man between 25 and 39 years old who had recovered from COVID-19. The sequenced DNA is TGTGCCAGCAGTTACCCGACAACAACTAATGAAAAACTGTTTTTT. Translation gives CASSYPTTTNEKLFF.